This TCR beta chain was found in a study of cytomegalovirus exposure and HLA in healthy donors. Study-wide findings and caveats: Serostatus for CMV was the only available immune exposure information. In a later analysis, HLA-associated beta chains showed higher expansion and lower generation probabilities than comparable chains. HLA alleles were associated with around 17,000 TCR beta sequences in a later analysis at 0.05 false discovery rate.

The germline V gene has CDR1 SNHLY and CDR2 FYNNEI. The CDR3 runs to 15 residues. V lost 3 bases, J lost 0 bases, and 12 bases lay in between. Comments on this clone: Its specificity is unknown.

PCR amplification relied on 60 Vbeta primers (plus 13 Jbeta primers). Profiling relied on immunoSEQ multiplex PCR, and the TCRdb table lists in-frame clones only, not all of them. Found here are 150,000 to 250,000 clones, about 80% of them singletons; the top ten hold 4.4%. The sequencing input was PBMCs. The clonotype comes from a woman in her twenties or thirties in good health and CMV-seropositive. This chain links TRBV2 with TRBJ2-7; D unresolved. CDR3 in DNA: TGTGCCAGCAGTGAGGGTCAGCGTCACTCCTACGAGCAGTACTTC. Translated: CASSEGQRHSYEQYF.